This T cell receptor beta chain was recorded in a study of identical twins. General study results and limits: Out-of-frame beta sequences exhibited a weaker degree of excess twin sharing.

In this sample, this clonotype turned up a few times. The antigen is not known. MiXCR, applied by TCRdb to the 5' RACE reads, yields one record per CDR3 protein. The table records about 1.7 million distinct CDR3 sequences, more than 30% of them present only once. With 4 bases removed from V and 1 base from J, the gap between germline ends came to 9 bases. Germline assignment: CDR1 DFQATT and CDR2 SNEGSKA (reference sequence). The CDR3 is made up of 13 amino acids. The sequencing input was cord blood. This chain joins TRBV20-1 and TRBJ2-3, with unresolved D. The source is a newborn girl in good health. The CDR3 loop reads CSANPRGTDTQYF. DNA for the CDR3: TGCAGTGCTAATCCTAGGGGCACAGATACGCAGTATTTT.